These 8 T cell receptor beta chains originate from one sample sequenced in a study of monozygotic twins with inflammatory bowel disease. Using the 5' RACE reads, TCRdb records one entry per CDR3 protein without DNA. This table holds around 380,000 distinct CDR3 sequences. Sequencing was carried out using blood. Receptor source: a human donor with ulcerative colitis or Crohn's disease, or a healthy co-twin of an affected twin (not recorded which).

The CDR3 spells CSAKSRGQGGAGYTF. This chain uses TRBV20-1 with TRBJ1-2; without DNA, the TCRdb call of TRBD1 cannot be checked. The germline V gene encodes CDR1 DFQATT and CDR2 SNEGSKA (reference sequence). The CDR3 is made up of 15 amino acids.

This chain links TRBV7-9 with TRBJ2-7; with no DNA, the TCRdb D assignment of TRBD1 cannot be verified. Germline CDR1 reads SEHNR; CDR2 reads FQNEAQ (reference sequence). This CDR3 spans 15 amino acids. The CDR3 region is CASSFTRARNYEQYF.

The chain is built from TRBV9 and TRBJ2-2; there is no DNA to check the TCRdb D call of TRBD1. This CDR3 spans 13 amino acids. The germline V gene encodes CDR1 SGDLS and CDR2 YYNGEE. The CDR3 here is CASTQGRTGELFF.

J is TRBJ2-5 and V is TRBV5-1; TCRdb indicates TRBD2, and absent DNA this call remains unverified. Germline values: CDR1 SGHRS, CDR2 YFSETQ. The CDR3 is 18 residues long. The chain's CDR3 is CASSLRTSGGVLQETQYF. Filled out from reference TRBV5-1 and TRBJ2-5, the complete variable domain reads KAGVTQTPRYLIKTRGQQVTLSCSPISGHRSVSWYQQTPGQGLQFLFEYFSETQRNKGNFPGRFSGRQFSNSRSEMNVSTLELGDSALYLCASSLRTSGGVLQETQYFGPGTRLLVL.

The chain is built from TRBV15 and TRBJ2-4; as DNA is missing, the TRBD2 call by TCRdb cannot be tested. This CDR3 comprises 12 residues. Germline values: CDR1 LNHNV, CDR2 YYDKDF (reference sequence). The CDR3 is CATSTLPDIQYF.

The chain couples TRBV5-6 to TRBJ2-7; TCRdb returns TRBD1, unconfirmable since there is no DNA. The CDR3 contains 12 residues. Germline-derived CDR1 and CDR2 are SGHDT and YYEEEE. This chain's CDR3 is CASSPGRREQYF.

This chain joins TRBV3-1 and TRBJ2-7. Germline V lookup: CDR1 LGHDT, CDR2 YNNKEL (reference sequence). The CDR3 has 12 amino acids. The CDR3 region is CASSQARNEQYF.

The V and J genes are TRBV7-9 and TRBJ1-2. The CDR3 is made up of 11 amino acids. From germline, CDR1 is SEHNR and CDR2 FQNEAQ (reference sequence). The CDR3 region is CATVYKDGYTF.